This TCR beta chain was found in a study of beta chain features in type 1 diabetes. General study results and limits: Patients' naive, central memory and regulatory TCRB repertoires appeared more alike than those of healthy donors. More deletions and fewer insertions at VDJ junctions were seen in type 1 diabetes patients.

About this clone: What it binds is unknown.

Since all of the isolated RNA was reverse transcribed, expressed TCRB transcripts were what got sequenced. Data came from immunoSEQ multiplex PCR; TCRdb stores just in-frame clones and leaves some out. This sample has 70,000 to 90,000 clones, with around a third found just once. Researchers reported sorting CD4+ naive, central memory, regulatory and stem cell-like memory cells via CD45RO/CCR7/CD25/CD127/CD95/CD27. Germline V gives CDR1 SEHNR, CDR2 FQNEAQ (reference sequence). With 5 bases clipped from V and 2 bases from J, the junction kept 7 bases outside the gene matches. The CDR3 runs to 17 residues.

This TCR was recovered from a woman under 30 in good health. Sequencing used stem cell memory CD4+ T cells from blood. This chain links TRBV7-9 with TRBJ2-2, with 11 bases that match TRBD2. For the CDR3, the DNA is TGTGCCAGCAGCCCTAATAGCGGGAGGGAAAACACCGGGGAGCTGTTTTTT. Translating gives CASSPNSGRENTGELFF. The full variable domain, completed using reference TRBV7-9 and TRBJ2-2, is DTGVSQNPRHKITKRGQNVTFRCDPISEHNRLYWYRQTLGQGPEFLTYFQNEAQLEKSRLLSDRFSAERPKGSFSTLEIQRTEQGDSAMYLCASSPNSGRENTGELFFGEGSRLTVL.